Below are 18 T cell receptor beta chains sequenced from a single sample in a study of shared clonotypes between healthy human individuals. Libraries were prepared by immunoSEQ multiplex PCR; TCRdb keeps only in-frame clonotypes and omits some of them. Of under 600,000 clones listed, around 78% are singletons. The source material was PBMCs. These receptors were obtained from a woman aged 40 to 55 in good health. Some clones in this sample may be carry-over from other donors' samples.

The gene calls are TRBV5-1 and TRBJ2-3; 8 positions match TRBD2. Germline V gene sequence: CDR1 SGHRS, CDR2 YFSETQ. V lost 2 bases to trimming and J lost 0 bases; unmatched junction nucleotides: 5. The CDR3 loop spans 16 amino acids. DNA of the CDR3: TGCGCCAGCAGCTTCGGGGCTAGCGGGAGCACAGATACGCAGTATTTT. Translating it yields CASSFGASGSTDTQYF.

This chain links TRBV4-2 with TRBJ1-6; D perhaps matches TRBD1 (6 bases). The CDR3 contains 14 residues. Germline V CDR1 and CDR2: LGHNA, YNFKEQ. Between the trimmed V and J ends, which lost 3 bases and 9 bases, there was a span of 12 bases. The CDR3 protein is CASSQAGASSPLHF. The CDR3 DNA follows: TGTGCCAGCAGCCAGGCAGGGGCAAGTTCACCCCTCCACTTT.

The CDR3 loop reads CASRGQAGNQPQHF. DNA of the CDR3: TGTGCCAGTAGGGGGCAGGCGGGCAATCAGCCCCAGCATTTT. The chain is built from TRBV19 and TRBJ1-5; a possible D gene is TRBD1 (5 bases). The V end lost 6 bases, the J end lost 2 bases, and 11 bases lay between the germline ends. Germline V gene lookup returns CDR1 LNHDA and CDR2 SQIVND (reference sequence). This CDR3 spans 14 amino acids.

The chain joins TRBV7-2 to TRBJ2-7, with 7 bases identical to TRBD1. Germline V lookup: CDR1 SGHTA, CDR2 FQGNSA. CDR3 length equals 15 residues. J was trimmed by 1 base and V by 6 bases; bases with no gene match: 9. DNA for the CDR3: TGTGCCAGCAGACAGACAGGGTCGGGGTCCTACGAGCAGTACTTC. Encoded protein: CASRQTGSGSYEQYF.

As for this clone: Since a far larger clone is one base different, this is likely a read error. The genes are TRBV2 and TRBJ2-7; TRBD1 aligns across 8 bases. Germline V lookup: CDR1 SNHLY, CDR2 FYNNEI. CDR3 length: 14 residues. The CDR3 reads CASSETRQGYEQCF. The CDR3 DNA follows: TGTGCCAGCAGTGAAACCCGACAGGGGTACGAGCAGTGCTTC.

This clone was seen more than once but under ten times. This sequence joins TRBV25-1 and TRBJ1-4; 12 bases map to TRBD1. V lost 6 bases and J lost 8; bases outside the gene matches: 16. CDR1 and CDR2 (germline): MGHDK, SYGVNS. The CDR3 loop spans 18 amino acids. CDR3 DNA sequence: TGTGCCAGCAGCCCCCCTAGCGGGACAGGGGGCGCGGGGGAAAAACTGTTTTTT. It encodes CASSPPSGTGGAGEKLFF.

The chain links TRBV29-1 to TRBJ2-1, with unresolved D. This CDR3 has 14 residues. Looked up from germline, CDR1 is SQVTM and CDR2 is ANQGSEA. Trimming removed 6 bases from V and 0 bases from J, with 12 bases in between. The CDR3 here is CSVPSSFSYNEQFF. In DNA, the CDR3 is TGCAGCGTACCTAGTTCTTTCTCCTACAATGAGCAGTTCTTC.

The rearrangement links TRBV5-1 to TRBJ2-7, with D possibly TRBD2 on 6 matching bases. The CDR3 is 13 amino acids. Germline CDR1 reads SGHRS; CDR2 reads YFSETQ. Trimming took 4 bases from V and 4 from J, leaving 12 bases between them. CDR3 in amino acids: CASSQIGGYEQYF. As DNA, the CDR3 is TGCGCCAGCAGCCAAATCGGGGGTTACGAGCAGTACTTC.

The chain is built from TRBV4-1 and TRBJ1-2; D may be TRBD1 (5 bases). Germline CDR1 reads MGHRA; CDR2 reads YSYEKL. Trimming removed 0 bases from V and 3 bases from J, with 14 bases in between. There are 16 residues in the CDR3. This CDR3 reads CASSQEGVGDHYGYTF. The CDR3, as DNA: TGCGCCAGCAGCCAAGAAGGGGTGGGGGATCACTATGGCTACACCTTC.

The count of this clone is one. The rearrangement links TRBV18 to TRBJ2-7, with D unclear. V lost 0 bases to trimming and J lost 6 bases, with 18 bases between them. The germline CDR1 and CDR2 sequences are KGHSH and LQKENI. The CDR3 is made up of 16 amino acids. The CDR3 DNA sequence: TGTGCCAGCTCACCACCTATCCCCACTCCTACTTCCGAGCAGTACTTC. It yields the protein CASSPPIPTPTSEQYF.

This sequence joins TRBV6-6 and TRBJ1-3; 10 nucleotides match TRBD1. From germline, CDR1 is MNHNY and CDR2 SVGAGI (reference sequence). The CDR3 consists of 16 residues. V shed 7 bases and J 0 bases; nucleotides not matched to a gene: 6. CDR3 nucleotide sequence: TGTGCCAGCATTAGAGGACAGGGGGGCTCTGGAAACACCATATATTTT. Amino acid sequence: CASIRGQGGSGNTIYF.

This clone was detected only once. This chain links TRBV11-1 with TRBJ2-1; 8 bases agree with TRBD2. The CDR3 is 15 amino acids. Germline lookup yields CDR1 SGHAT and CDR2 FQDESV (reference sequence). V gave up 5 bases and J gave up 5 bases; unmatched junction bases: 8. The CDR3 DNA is TGTGCCAGCAGCCGAGGACTAGCTCTCAACAATGAGCAGTTCTTC. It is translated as CASSRGLALNNEQFF.

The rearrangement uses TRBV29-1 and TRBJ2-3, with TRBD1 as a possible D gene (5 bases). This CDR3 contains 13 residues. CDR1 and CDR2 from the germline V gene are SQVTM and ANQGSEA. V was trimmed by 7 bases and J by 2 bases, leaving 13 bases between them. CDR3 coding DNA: TGCAGCGGCCAGGGCCCTCACACAGATACGCAGTATTTT. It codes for CSGQGPHTDTQYF.

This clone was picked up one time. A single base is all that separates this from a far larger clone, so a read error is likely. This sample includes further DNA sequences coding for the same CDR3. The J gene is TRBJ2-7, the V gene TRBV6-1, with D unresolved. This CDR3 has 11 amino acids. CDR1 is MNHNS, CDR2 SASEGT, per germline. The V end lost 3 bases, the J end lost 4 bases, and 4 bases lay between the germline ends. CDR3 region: CASSDRYEQYF. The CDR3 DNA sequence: TGTGCCAGCAGTGATAGATACGAGCAGTACTTC.

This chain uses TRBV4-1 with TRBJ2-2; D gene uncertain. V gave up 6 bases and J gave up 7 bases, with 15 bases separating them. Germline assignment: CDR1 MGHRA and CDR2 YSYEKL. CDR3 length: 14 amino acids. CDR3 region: CASSLGPPSGELFF. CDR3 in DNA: TGCGCCAGCAGTCTCGGGCCGCCCAGCGGGGAGCTGTTTTTT.

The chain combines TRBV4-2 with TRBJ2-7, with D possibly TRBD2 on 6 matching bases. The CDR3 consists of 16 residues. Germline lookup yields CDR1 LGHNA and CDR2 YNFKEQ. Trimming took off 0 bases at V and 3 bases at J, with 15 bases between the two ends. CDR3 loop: CASSQDSGVGSYEQYF. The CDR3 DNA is TGTGCCAGCAGCCAAGATTCGGGGGTAGGAAGCTACGAGCAGTACTTC.

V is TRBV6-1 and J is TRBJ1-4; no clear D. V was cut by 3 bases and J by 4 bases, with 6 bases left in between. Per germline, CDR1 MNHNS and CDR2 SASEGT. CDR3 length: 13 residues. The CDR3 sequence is CASSEWGNEKLFF. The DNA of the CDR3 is TGTGCCAGCAGTGAGTGGGGTAATGAAAAACTGTTTTTT.

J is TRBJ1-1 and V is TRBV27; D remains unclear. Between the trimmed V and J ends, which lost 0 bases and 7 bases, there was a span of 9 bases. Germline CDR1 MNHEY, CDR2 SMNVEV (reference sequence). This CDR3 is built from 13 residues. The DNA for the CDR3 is TGTGCCAGCAGTTTATCCCTAGGGAGTGAAGCTTTCTTT. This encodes CASSLSLGSEAFF.